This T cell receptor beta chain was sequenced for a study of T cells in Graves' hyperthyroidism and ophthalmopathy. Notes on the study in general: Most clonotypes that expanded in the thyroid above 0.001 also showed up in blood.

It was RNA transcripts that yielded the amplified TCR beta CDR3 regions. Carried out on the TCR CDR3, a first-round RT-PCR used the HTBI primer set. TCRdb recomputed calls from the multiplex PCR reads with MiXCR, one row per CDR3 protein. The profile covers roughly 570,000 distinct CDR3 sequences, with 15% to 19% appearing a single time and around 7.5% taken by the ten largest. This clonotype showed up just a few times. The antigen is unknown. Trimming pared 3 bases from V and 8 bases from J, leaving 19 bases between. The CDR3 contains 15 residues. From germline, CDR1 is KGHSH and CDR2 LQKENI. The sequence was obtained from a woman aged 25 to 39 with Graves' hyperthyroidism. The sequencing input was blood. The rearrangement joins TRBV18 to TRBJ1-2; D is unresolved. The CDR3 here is CASSPPSQNSYGYTF. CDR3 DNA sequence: TGTGCCAGCTCACCCCCCTCACAGAACTCCTACGGCTACACCTTC.